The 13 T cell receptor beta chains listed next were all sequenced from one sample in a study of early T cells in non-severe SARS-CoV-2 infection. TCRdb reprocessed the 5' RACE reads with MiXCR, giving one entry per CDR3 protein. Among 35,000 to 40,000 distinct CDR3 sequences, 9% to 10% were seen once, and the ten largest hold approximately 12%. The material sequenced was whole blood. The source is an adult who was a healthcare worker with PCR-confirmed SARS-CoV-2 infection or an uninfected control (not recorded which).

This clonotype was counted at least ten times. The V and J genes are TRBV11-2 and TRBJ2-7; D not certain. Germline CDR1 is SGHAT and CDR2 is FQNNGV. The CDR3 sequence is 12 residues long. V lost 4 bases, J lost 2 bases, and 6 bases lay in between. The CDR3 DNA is TGTGCCAGCAGCTCATCACCCTACGAGCAGTACTTC. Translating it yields CASSSSPYEQYF.

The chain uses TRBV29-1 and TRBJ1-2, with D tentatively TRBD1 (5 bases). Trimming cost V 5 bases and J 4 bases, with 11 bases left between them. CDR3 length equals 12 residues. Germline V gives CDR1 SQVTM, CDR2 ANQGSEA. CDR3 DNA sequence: TGCAGCGTTCTGACAGTCAGCTATGGCTACACCTTC. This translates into CSVLTVSYGYTF.

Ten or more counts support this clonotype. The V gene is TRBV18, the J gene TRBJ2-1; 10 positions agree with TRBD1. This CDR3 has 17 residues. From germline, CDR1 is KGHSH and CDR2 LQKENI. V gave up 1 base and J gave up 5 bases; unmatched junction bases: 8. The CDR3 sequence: CASSPQAGQGTHNEQFF. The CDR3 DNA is TGTGCCAGCTCACCACAAGCGGGACAGGGGACACACAATGAGCAGTTCTTC.

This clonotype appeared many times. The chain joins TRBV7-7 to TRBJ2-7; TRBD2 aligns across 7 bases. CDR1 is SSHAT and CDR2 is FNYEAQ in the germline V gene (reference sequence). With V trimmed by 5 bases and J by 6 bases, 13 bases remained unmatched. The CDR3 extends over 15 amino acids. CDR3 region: CASSLSLAGDSEQYF. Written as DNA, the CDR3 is TGTGCCAGCAGCCTCTCCCTTGCGGGGGACTCCGAGCAGTACTTC.

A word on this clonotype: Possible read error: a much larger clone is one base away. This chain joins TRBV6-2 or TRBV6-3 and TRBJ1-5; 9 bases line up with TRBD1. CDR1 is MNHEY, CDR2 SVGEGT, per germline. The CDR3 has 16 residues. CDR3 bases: TGTGCCTGCAGTTACAGGACAGGGGAATGGGATCAGCCCCAGCATTTT. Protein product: CACSYRTGEWDQPQHF.

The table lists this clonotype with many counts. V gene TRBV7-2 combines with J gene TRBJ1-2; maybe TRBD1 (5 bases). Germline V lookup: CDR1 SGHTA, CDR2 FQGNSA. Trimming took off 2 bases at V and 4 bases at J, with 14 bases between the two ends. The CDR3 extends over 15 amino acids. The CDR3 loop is CASSLKTEQIYGYTF. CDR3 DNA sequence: TGTGCCAGCAGCTTAAAGACAGAGCAAATCTATGGCTACACCTTC.

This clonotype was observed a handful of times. The CDR3 protein is CASSHGLTAGRGDTQYF. CDR3 nucleotides: TGCGCCAGCAGCCACGGATTGACGGCGGGGAGGGGAGATACGCAGTATTTT. The chain recombines TRBV4-3 with TRBJ2-3, with TRBD2 matching 7 bases. V was clipped by 3 bases and J by 5 bases; unmatched bases: 14. This CDR3 contains 17 residues. Germline lookup yields CDR1 LGHNA and CDR2 YSLEER.

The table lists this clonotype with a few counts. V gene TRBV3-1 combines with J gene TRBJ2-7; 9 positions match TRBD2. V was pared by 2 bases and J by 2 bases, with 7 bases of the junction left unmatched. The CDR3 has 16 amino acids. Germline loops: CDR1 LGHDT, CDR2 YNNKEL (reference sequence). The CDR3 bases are TGTGCCAGCAGCCAACGGAGCGGGGGGTCACCCTACGAGCAGTACTTC. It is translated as CASSQRSGGSPYEQYF.

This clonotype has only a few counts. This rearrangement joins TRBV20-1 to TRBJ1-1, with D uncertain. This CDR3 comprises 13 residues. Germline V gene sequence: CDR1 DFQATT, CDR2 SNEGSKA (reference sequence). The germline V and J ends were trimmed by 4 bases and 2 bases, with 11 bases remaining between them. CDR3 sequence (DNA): TGCAGTGCTATGGACTATACTAACACTGAAGCTTTCTTT. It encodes CSAMDYTNTEAFF.

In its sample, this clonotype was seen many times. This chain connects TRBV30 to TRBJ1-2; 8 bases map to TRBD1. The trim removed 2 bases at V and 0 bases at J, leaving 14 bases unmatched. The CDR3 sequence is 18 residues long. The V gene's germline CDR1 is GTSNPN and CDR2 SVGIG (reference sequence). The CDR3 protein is CAWSRLRGTGDTNYGYTF. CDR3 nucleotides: TGTGCCTGGAGTCGCCTAAGGGGGACAGGTGATACTAACTATGGCTACACCTTC. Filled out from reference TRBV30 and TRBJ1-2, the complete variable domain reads SQTIHQWPATLVQPVGSPLSLECTVEGTSNPNLYWYRQAAGRGLQLLFYSVGIGQISSEVPQNLSASRPQDRQFILSSKKLLLSDSGFYLCAWSRLRGTGDTNYGYTFGSGTRLTVV.

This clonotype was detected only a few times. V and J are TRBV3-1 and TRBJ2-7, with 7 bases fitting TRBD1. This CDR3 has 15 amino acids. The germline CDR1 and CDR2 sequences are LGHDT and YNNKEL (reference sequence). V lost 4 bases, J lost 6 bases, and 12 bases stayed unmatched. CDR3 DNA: TGTGCCAGCAGCCTCCAGACAGGGTGGGGCCTCGAGCAGTACTTC. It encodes CASSLQTGWGLEQYF.

The CDR3: CASTHHYEQYF. The CDR3 DNA reads as TGTGCCAGCACCCATCATTACGAGCAGTACTTC. This chain links TRBV6-2 or TRBV6-3 with TRBJ2-7; D not certain. The germline V and J ends were trimmed by 7 bases and 4 bases, with 8 bases remaining between them. Per germline, CDR1 MNHEY and CDR2 SVGEGT. This CDR3 spans 11 amino acids.

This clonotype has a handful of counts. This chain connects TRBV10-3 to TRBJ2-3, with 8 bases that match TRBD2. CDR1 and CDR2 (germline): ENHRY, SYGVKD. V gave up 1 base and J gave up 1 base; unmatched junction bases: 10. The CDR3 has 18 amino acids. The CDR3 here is CAISEFSPGTSGTDTQYF. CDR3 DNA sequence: TGTGCCATCAGTGAGTTCAGCCCCGGGACTAGTGGCACAGATACGCAGTATTTT.